Each of the 11 T cell receptor beta chains below was sequenced from the same sample in a study of blood T cells in healthy people across ages. For the second PCR, which ran for about 6 to 12 cycles, a sample-barcoded 5' primer and a J-beta primer mix were used. TCRdb re-called the 5' RACE reads with MiXCR, one entry per CDR3 protein. This sample has nearly 800,000 distinct CDR3 sequences, with around three fifths found just once. Sequencing was carried out using blood. These receptor sequences come from a middle-aged man in good health.

This clonotype was counted ten times or more. This sequence joins TRBV12-3 or TRBV12-4 and TRBJ1-2, with D unclear. V was clipped by 4 bases and J by 5 bases, with 11 bases between them. This CDR3 contains 13 residues. The CDR3 nucleotides are TGTGCCAGCAGTTCCCGTGGCGCGTATGGCTACACCTTC. Its protein is CASSSRGAYGYTF.

The chain couples TRBV7-9 to TRBJ2-7, with D hard to call. The CDR3 length is 13 residues. The V gene's germline CDR1 is SEHNR and CDR2 FQNEAQ (reference sequence). V lost 4 bases, J lost 2 bases, and 9 bases lay in between. The chain's CDR3 is CASSSYLAYEQYF. The DNA for the CDR3 is TGTGCCAGCAGCTCCTACTTAGCCTACGAGCAGTACTTC.

This clonotype has more than one count but fewer than ten. The genes are TRBV20-1 and TRBJ2-5; TRBD2 matches at 12 bases. Trimming removed 3 bases from V and 1 base from J; junction bases left unmatched: 15. The germline V gene has CDR1 DFQATT and CDR2 SNEGSKA (reference sequence). This CDR3 is built from 19 residues. The CDR3 region has the DNA TGCAGTGCTAGGTCGCGACTAGCGGGAGTAGGAGGGACCCAAGAGACCCAGTACTTC. This codes for CSARSRLAGVGGTQETQYF.

This clonotype was detected once. V usage is TRBV4-2 and J usage is TRBJ1-4, with D perhaps matching TRBD1 (6 bases). Between the trimmed V and J ends, which lost 1 base and 7 bases, there was a span of 16 bases. Per germline, CDR1 LGHNA and CDR2 YNFKEQ. The CDR3 consists of 16 residues. CDR3 loop: CASSQVLQGSVEKLFF. The CDR3 nucleotides are TGTGCCAGCAGCCAAGTCCTACAGGGAAGCGTTGAAAAACTGTTTTTT.

Regarding this clonotype: Its ends do not fully match the called genes, so a read error is possible. Written as DNA, the CDR3 is TGTGCCAGCAATCCCGACAGGGCCATTAATGAAAACCTGTTTTTT. It codes for CASNPDRAINENLFF. V is TRBV12-3 or TRBV12-4 and J is TRBJ1-4; 7 bases are a match to TRBD1. The CDR3 is 15 residues long.

The chain carries TRBV29-1 and TRBJ1-2; no definite D call. The germline gives CDR1 SQVTM, CDR2 ANQGSEA. This CDR3 comprises 16 residues. V was shortened by 5 bases and J by 0 bases, with 19 bases between the two germline ends. CDR3 in amino acids: CSVFFGRTLANYGYTF. The CDR3, as DNA: TGCAGCGTTTTCTTTGGCAGGACCTTAGCTAACTATGGCTACACCTTC.

This sequence joins TRBV4-2 and TRBJ2-1; 11 bases are a match to TRBD2. The germline CDR1 and CDR2 sequences are LGHNA and YNFKEQ. V gave up 2 bases and J gave up 10 bases; unmatched junction bases: 10. The CDR3 totals 16 residues. CDR3 amino acids: CASSQSLAGEGGEQFF. DNA of the CDR3: TGTGCCAGCAGCCAATCACTAGCGGGAGAGGGTGGGGAGCAGTTCTTC.

J is TRBJ1-4 and V is TRBV20-1; D uncertain. Per the germline V gene, CDR1 is DFQATT and CDR2 is SNEGSKA (reference sequence). This CDR3 has 15 residues. V gave up 0 bases and J gave up 0 bases, with 8 bases separating them. CDR3 residues: CSARDLTATNEKLFF. The CDR3 DNA is TGCAGTGCTAGAGATCTCACAGCAACTAATGAAAAACTGTTTTTT.

CDR3 nucleotides: TGTGCCAGCAGCTTAGACGAGCGGGGGGTTACAGATACGCAGTATTTT. This sequence encodes CASSLDERGVTDTQYF. The rearrangement uses TRBV7-2 and TRBJ2-3; 9 nucleotides agree with TRBD2. This CDR3 contains 16 residues. J lost 3 bases, V lost 1 base, and 5 bases had no gene match. The germline gives CDR1 SGHTA, CDR2 FQGNSA.

There are a few counts of this clonotype. The chain has TRBV28 and TRBJ2-5; 7 nucleotides line up with TRBD1. Germline values: CDR1 MDHEN, CDR2 SYDVKM. CDR3 length: 17 amino acids. The V gene end was trimmed by 6 bases and the J gene end by 1 base; junction bases not matched to a gene: 14. The CDR3 protein is CASSSSGLGTVQETQYF. For the CDR3, the DNA is TGTGCCAGCAGCTCCTCCGGGCTGGGGACAGTCCAAGAGACCCAGTACTTC.

In its sample, this clonotype was seen a few times. CDR3 sequence reads: CASSALGRGSTDTQYF. CDR3 bases: TGTGCCAGCAGCGCTCTGGGGCGGGGCAGCACAGATACGCAGTATTTT. V and J are TRBV9 and TRBJ2-3; perhaps TRBD2 as D (6 bases). Between the trimmed V and J ends, which lost 3 bases and 0 bases, there was a span of 14 bases. CDR3 size: 16 residues. Germline-derived CDR1 and CDR2 are SGDLS and YYNGEE.